A selection of T cell receptor beta chains follows, all from one sample in a study of a mutant IDH1 vaccine in newly diagnosed glioma. Assay: immunoSEQ multiplex PCR; the TCRdb copy retains only in-frame clones and omits some. The repertoire includes over 15,000 clones, about 95% of them detected once, and more than 3.5% sits in the top ten. Sequenced material: peripheral blood mononuclear cells (PBMCs), taken from a glioma patient treated with radiotherapy, temozolomide or both. These receptors all come from a woman under 30 with glioma. Some clones in this sample may be carry-over from other donors' samples. The CDR3 runs from the conserved cysteine through the conserved F or W. Fields, in order: J gene, V gene, D gene, clone size, CDR3 DNA, CDR3 protein. The D gene is left open where the match is weak. Clone size is not always given. Where it is, it says once, few, many or a class for expanded clones.

J gene: TRBJ2-7; V gene: TRBV11-3; D gene: .; clone size: .; CDR3 DNA: TGTGCCAGCCGCCCCGACACCTACGAGCAGTACTTC; CDR3 protein: CASRPDTYEQYF
J gene: TRBJ2-5; V gene: TRBV7-9; D gene: TRBD2; clone size: .; CDR3 DNA: TGTGCCAGCAGCACAACTTTAATAAGCGGGAGGGCCCGAGAGACCCAGTACTTC; CDR3 protein: CASSTTLISGRARETQYF
J gene: TRBJ2-1; V gene: TRBV29-1; D gene: .; clone size: once; CDR3 DNA: TGCAGCGTCCCCGCGGGACAAGGCTACAATGAGCAGTTCTTC; CDR3 protein: CSVPAGQGYNEQFF
J gene: TRBJ2-1; V gene: TRBV19; D gene: TRBD2; clone size: .; CDR3 DNA: TGTGCCAGTAGTACCCAGCGGGAGTGGTACAATGAGCAGTTCTTC; CDR3 protein: CASSTQREWYNEQFF
J gene: TRBJ2-7; V gene: TRBV19; D gene: .; clone size: .; CDR3 DNA: TGTGCCAGTACCCAATCGGGGTCAGGGGACGAGCAGTACTTC; CDR3 protein: CASTQSGSGDEQYF
J gene: TRBJ2-5; V gene: TRBV9; D gene: TRBD2; clone size: once; CDR3 DNA: TGTGCCAGCAGCGTAGGAATCACCAGCGGGGAACAAGAGACCCAGTACTTC; CDR3 protein: CASSVGITSGEQETQYF
J gene: TRBJ1-6; V gene: TRBV11-1; D gene: .; clone size: .; CDR3 DNA: TGTGCCAGCAGCTCTTCGGTCCAAGTGAAATCACCCCTCCACTTT; CDR3 protein: CASSSSVQVKSPLHF
J gene: TRBJ2-1; V gene: TRBV19; D gene: TRBD2; clone size: once; CDR3 DNA: TGTGCCAGTAGTTTGTCTAGCGGCCCCTACAATGAGCAGTTCTTC; CDR3 protein: CASSLSSGPYNEQFF
J gene: TRBJ1-2; V gene: TRBV6-1; D gene: .; clone size: .; CDR3 DNA: TGTGCCAGCAGTGAAGTATACGGGGCAGACTATGGCTACACCTTC; CDR3 protein: CASSEVYGADYGYTF
J gene: TRBJ2-2; V gene: TRBV10-3; D gene: TRBD2; clone size: .; CDR3 DNA: TGTGCCATCAGTGTGGGGGGGGCCGGGGAGCTGTTTTTT; CDR3 protein: CAISVGGAGELFF
J gene: TRBJ2-2; V gene: TRBV5-8; D gene: TRBD1; clone size: .; CDR3 DNA: TGTGCCAGCAGCTTGGAGGGACAGGGGGCCGGGGAGCTGTTTTTT; CDR3 protein: CASSLEGQGAGELFF
J gene: TRBJ1-2; V gene: TRBV7-9; D gene: .; clone size: .; CDR3 DNA: TGTGCCAGCAGCTCATGGACCGACAACTATGGCTACACCTTC; CDR3 protein: CASSSWTDNYGYTF
J gene: TRBJ2-1; V gene: TRBV7-7; D gene: .; clone size: .; CDR3 DNA: TGTGCTAGCAGCCGCGTCCAGGACCTCTCCTACAATGAGCAGTTCTTC; CDR3 protein: CASSRVQDLSYNEQFF
J gene: TRBJ2-1; V gene: TRBV29-1; D gene: TRBD2; clone size: .; CDR3 DNA: TGCAGCATAAGATTAGCGGGAGGCCACAATGAGCAGTTCTTC; CDR3 protein: CSIRLAGGHNEQFF
J gene: TRBJ2-3; V gene: TRBV6-1; D gene: TRBD2; clone size: .; CDR3 DNA: TGTGCCAGCAGCGGGACTAGCGGGAGCCCAGATACGCAGTATTTT; CDR3 protein: CASSGTSGSPDTQYF
J gene: TRBJ2-5; V gene: TRBV6-1; D gene: .; clone size: .; CDR3 DNA: TGTGCCAGCAGTGAAGCGCTTGTCGGGAGTTCAGAGACCCAGTACTTC; CDR3 protein: CASSEALVGSSETQYF
J gene: TRBJ2-5; V gene: TRBV6-1; D gene: .; clone size: .; CDR3 DNA: TGTGCCAGTTCCCGGGGAGAAGAGACCCAGTACTTC; CDR3 protein: CASSRGEETQYF
J gene: TRBJ2-1; V gene: TRBV28; D gene: TRBD2; clone size: once; CDR3 DNA: TGTGCCAGCAGTCACGGACTAGCGAGTTACAATGAGCAGTTCTTC; CDR3 protein: CASSHGLASYNEQFF
J gene: TRBJ2-1; V gene: TRBV13; D gene: TRBD1; clone size: .; CDR3 DNA: TGTGCCAGCATGGGGGACAGGGGGCATGATGAGCAGTTCTTC; CDR3 protein: CASMGDRGHDEQFF
J gene: TRBJ2-1; V gene: TRBV5-1; D gene: TRBD2; clone size: .; CDR3 DNA: TGCGCCAGCAGGGCGGGACTAGCGGCCTACAATGAGCAGTTCTTC; CDR3 protein: CASRAGLAAYNEQFF
J gene: TRBJ2-2; V gene: TRBV19; D gene: .; clone size: once; CDR3 DNA: TGTGCCAGTAGTACACAGGGAACGAACACCGGGGAGCTGTTTTTT; CDR3 protein: CASSTQGTNTGELFF
J gene: TRBJ2-7; V gene: TRBV6-5; D gene: .; clone size: .; CDR3 DNA: TGTGCCAGCAGGAAAGACCTAACCCCCTACGAGCAGTACTTC; CDR3 protein: CASRKDLTPYEQYF
J gene: TRBJ2-7; V gene: TRBV7-9; D gene: TRBD2; clone size: .; CDR3 DNA: TGTGCCAGCAGCTCCCCCCAGGGTAGCGGGAGAAACGAGCAGTACTTC; CDR3 protein: CASSSPQGSGRNEQYF
J gene: TRBJ2-2; V gene: TRBV6-5; D gene: .; clone size: .; CDR3 DNA: TGTGCCAGCAGTTACTCGCCGAGGGACACCGGGGAGCTGTTTTTT; CDR3 protein: CASSYSPRDTGELFF
J gene: TRBJ2-3; V gene: TRBV7-8; D gene: TRBD2; clone size: .; CDR3 DNA: TGTGCCAGCAGCCCTCGCCCCAGCGGGAACGCAGATACGCAGTATTTT; CDR3 protein: CASSPRPSGNADTQYF
J gene: TRBJ1-4; V gene: TRBV30; D gene: TRBD1; clone size: .; CDR3 DNA: TGTGCCTGGACCCCCCCCGGGGGACAGCCCAATGAAAAACTGTTTTTT; CDR3 protein: CAWTPPGGQPNEKLFF
J gene: TRBJ2-2; V gene: TRBV18; D gene: .; clone size: .; CDR3 DNA: TGTGCCAGCTCACCAGGAAAAACAAACACCGGGGAGCTGTTTTTT; CDR3 protein: CASSPGKTNTGELFF
J gene: TRBJ2-1; V gene: TRBV4-2; D gene: .; clone size: .; CDR3 DNA: TGTGCCAGCAGCCAAGATCCGGGGGCCTACTACAATGAGCAGTTCTTC; CDR3 protein: CASSQDPGAYYNEQFF
J gene: TRBJ2-2; V gene: TRBV5-6; D gene: TRBD1; clone size: .; CDR3 DNA: TGTGCCAGCAGCTCACTGGGACAGGGAGGGACCGGGGAGCTGTTTTTT; CDR3 protein: CASSSLGQGGTGELFF
J gene: TRBJ2-2; V gene: TRBV2; D gene: TRBD2; clone size: .; CDR3 DNA: TGTGCCAGCAGTGAAGTAGGTTGGGCTAGCGGGAATCCCCTTCCCGGGGAGCTGTTTTTT; CDR3 protein: CASSEVGWASGNPLPGELFF
J gene: TRBJ2-7; V gene: TRBV5-1; D gene: TRBD1; clone size: .; CDR3 DNA: TGCGCCAGCAGCTTGGAACAGGGGAAGTCCTACGAGCAGTACTTC; CDR3 protein: CASSLEQGKSYEQYF
J gene: TRBJ1-5; V gene: TRBV19; D gene: .; clone size: .; CDR3 DNA: TGTGCCAGTACGCCCAAAGACAGGACTTATAGCAATCAGCCCCAGCATTTT; CDR3 protein: CASTPKDRTYSNQPQHF
J gene: TRBJ2-5; V gene: TRBV10-3; D gene: TRBD1; clone size: .; CDR3 DNA: TGTGCCATCAGTACTACAGGGGAGAGGACCCAGTACTTC; CDR3 protein: CAISTTGERTQYF
J gene: TRBJ1-1; V gene: TRBV25-1; D gene: .; clone size: .; CDR3 DNA: TGTGCCAGCAGTGATCCACCGACAGATGCTGAAGCTTTCTTT; CDR3 protein: CASSDPPTDAEAFF
J gene: TRBJ2-2; V gene: TRBV9; D gene: .; clone size: once; CDR3 DNA: TGTGCCAGCAGCGTCTACGCCGGGGAGCTGTTTTTT; CDR3 protein: CASSVYAGELFF
J gene: TRBJ1-1; V gene: TRBV11-3; D gene: .; clone size: .; CDR3 DNA: TGTGCCAGCACCCCCCTAGGGTCCGGGACTGAAGCTTTCTTT; CDR3 protein: CASTPLGSGTEAFF
J gene: TRBJ1-1; V gene: TRBV7-2; D gene: .; clone size: once; CDR3 DNA: TGTGCCAGCAGCTTAGCCGGGTTAGTCCCTGAAGCTTTCTTT; CDR3 protein: CASSLAGLVPEAFF
J gene: TRBJ1-2; V gene: TRBV2; D gene: .; clone size: .; CDR3 DNA: TGTGCCAGCAGCCCCAATTGGGACACATCCTTGGGCTACACCTTC; CDR3 protein: CASSPNWDTSLGYTF
J gene: TRBJ1-2; V gene: TRBV25-1; D gene: .; clone size: once; CDR3 DNA: TGTGCCAGCAGGGGGGCGCATACCGCTAACTATGGCTACACCTTC; CDR3 protein: CASRGAHTANYGYTF
J gene: TRBJ2-7; V gene: TRBV27; D gene: TRBD1; clone size: once; CDR3 DNA: TGTGCCAGCAGCAACTCGGGACAGGGCTACGAGCAGTACTTC; CDR3 protein: CASSNSGQGYEQYF
J gene: TRBJ1-1; V gene: TRBV2; D gene: TRBD1; clone size: .; CDR3 DNA: TGTGCCAGCATTCCGGGACAGGGACCTGAAGCTTTCTTT; CDR3 protein: CASIPGQGPEAFF
J gene: TRBJ1-5; V gene: TRBV7-2; D gene: .; clone size: .; CDR3 DNA: TGTGCCAGCAGCTCGGACACGAATCAGCCCCAGCATTTT; CDR3 protein: CASSSDTNQPQHF
J gene: TRBJ2-7; V gene: TRBV10-3; D gene: .; clone size: .; CDR3 DNA: TGTGCCATCAGTGAGTCGGGGACGGGATATGATACGGAGGAGCAGTACTTC; CDR3 protein: CAISESGTGYDTEEQYF